This T cell receptor beta chain appears in the sequencing data of a study of T cells in Graves' hyperthyroidism and ophthalmopathy. Study-wide context: Peripheral blood was taken when the disease was first diagnosed, before any treatment began.

RNA transcripts provided the source from which TCR beta CDR3 regions were amplified. First-round RT-PCR of the TCR CDR3 relied on the HTBI primer set. In TCRdb, the multiplex PCR reads were re-called with MiXCR into one record per CDR3 protein. The table has around 690,000 distinct CDR3 sequences, around 15% seen once. Germline-derived CDR1 and CDR2 are SEHNR and FQNEAQ (reference sequence). The CDR3 loop spans 17 amino acids. Trimming took off 4 bases at V and 2 bases at J, with 18 bases between the two ends. These patients, aged 18 to 65, had recently diagnosed hyperthyroidism lasting under 2 months. Each 10 ml fresh peripheral blood draw supplied the PBMCs. Broader study findings: Model output signaled ophthalmopathy a median 6.5 months ahead of onset.

As concerns this clonotype: Its target is unknown.

This chain links TRBV7-9 with TRBJ2-1; D may be TRBD2 (7 bases). Source material: blood. This clonotype was obtained from a man aged 45-60 years with Graves' hyperthyroidism. The CDR3, as DNA: TGTGCCAGCAGCTCGAAGGGGGGCGGGACTACCTACAATGAGCAGTTCTTC. Its translation is CASSSKGGGTTYNEQFF.